This T cell receptor beta chain was found in a study of beta chain features in type 1 diabetes. Study-level background: Patients did not differ from healthy donors in age, gender or cell yield.

Every participating donor gave one draw, a heparinised blood sample averaging about 110 mL. All sorted populations exceeded 95% purity. The sequenced template was cDNA made from the entire isolated RNA. The method was immunoSEQ multiplex PCR; TCRdb's version includes in-frame clones alone and lacks a portion of them. The repertoire holds more than 300,000 clones, with roughly 12% as singletons. The ends were cut back, 3 bases at V and 3 bases at J, with 15 bases in the middle. This CDR3 is 16 amino acids long. The germline V gene has CDR1 SGHTA and CDR2 FQGTGA. This clone occurred a few times. The sample was naive CD4+ T cells from blood. This TCR was sampled from a man younger than 35 in good health. The genes are TRBV7-3 and TRBJ2-1; TRBD1 is a possible D gene (6 bases). DNA for the CDR3: TGTGCCAGCAGCTTTGGGGCCGACAGGAACTACAATGAGCAGTTCTTC. Amino acid sequence: CASSFGADRNYNEQFF. The variable domain in full, with the rest retrieved from reference TRBV7-3 and TRBJ2-1, is GAGVSQTPSNKVTEKGKYVELRCDPISGHTALYWYRQSLGQGPEFLIYFQGTGAADDSGLPNDRFFAVRPEGSVSTLKIQRTERGDSAVYLCASSFGADRNYNEQFFGPGTRLTVL.